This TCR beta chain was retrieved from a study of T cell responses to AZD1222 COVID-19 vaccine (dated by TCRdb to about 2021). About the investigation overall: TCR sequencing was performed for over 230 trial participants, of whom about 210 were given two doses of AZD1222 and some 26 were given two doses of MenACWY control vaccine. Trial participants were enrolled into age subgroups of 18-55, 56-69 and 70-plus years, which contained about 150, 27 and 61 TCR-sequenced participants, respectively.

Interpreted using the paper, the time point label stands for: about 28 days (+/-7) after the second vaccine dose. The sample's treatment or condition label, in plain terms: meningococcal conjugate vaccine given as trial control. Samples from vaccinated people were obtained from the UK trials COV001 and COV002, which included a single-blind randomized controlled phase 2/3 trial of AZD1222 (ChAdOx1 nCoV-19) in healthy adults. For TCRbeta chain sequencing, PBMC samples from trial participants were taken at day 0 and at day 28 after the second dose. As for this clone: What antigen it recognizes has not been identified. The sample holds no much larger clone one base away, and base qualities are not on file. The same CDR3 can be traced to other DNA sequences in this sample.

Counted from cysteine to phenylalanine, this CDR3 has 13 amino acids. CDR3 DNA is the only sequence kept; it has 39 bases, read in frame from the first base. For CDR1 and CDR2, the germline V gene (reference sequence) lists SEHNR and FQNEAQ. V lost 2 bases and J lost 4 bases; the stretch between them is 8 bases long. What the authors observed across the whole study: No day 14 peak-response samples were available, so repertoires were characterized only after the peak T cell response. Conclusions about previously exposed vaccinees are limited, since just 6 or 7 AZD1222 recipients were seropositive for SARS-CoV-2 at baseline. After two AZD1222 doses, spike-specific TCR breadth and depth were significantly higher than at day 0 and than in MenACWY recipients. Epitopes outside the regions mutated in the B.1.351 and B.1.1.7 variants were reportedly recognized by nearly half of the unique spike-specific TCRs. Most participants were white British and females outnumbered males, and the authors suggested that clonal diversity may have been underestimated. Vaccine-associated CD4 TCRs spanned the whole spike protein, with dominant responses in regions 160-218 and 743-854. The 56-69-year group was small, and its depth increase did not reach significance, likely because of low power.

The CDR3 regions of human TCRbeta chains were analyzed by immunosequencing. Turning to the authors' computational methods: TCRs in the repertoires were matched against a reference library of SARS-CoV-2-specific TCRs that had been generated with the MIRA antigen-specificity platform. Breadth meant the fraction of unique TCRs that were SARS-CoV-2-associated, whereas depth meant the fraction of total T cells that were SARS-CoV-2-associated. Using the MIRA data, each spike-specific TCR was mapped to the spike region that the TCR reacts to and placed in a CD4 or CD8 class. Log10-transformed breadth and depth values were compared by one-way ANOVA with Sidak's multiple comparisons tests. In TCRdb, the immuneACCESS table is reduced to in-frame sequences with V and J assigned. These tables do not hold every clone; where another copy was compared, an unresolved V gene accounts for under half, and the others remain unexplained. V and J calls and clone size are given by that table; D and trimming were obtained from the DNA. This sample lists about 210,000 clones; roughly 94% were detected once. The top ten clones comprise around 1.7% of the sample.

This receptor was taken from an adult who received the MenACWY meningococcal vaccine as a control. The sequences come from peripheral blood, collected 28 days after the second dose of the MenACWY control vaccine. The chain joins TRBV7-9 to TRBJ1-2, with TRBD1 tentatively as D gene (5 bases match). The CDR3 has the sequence CASSLSQGYGYTF. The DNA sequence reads TGTGCCAGCAGCTTATCCCAGGGCTATGGCTACACCTTC.